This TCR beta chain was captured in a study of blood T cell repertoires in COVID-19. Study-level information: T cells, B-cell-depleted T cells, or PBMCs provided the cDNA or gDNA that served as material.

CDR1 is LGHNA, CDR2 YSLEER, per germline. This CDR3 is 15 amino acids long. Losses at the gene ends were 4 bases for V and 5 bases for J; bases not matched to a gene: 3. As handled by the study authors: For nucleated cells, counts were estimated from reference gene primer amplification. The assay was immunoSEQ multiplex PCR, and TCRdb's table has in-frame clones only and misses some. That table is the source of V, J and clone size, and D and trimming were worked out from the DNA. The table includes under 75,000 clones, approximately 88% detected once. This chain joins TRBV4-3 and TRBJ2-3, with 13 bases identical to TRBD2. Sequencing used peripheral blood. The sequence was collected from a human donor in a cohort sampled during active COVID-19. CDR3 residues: CASSRGLAGVDTQYF. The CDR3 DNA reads TGCGCCAGCAGCCGCGGACTAGCGGGAGTAGATACGCAGTATTTT.